Following are 29 T cell receptor beta chains from one sample sequenced in a study of blood T cell repertoires in COVID-19. TCRdb's copy holds only in-frame clones and misses some; the assay was immunoSEQ multiplex PCR. Of about 190,000 clones in the sample, about 83% were seen once. Sequenced: PBMCs or T cells enriched from blood (not recorded which). These receptors came from a woman aged 25 to 39 who had been exposed to COVID-19.

The chain uses TRBV9 and TRBJ1-5; D remains ambiguous. V was cut by 4 bases and J by 3 bases, with 14 bases left in between. CDR1 is SGDLS and CDR2 is YYNGEE in the germline V gene. The CDR3 is 15 residues long. CDR3 DNA sequence: TGTGCCAGCAGCCCGTCCTCAGGTTCCAATCAGCCCCAGCATTTT. This sequence encodes CASSPSSGSNQPQHF.

The rearrangement uses TRBV23-1 and TRBJ1-4, with D maybe TRBD1 (5 bases). TRBV23-1 is given ORF status, its function remaining uncertain. The CDR3 length is 14 residues. Trimming took off 0 bases at V and 6 bases at J, with 8 bases between the two ends. The CDR3 DNA reads TGCGCCAGCAGTCAATCGACGGGGGATGAAAAACTGTTTTTT. Protein sequence: CASSQSTGDEKLFF.

The V gene is TRBV24-1, the J gene TRBJ2-3, with 16 bases aligning to TRBD2. The junction had 2 bases not matched to a gene; V was cut back by 3 bases and J by 6 bases. Germline lookup yields CDR1 KGHDR and CDR2 SFDVKD. This CDR3 region has 16 residues. The CDR3: CATSDTGLAGGDTQYF. The CDR3 nucleotides read TGTGCCACCAGTGATACGGGACTAGCGGGGGGGGATACGCAGTATTTT.

This clone was observed a single time. This chain connects TRBV6-6 to TRBJ2-1; tentatively, D is TRBD2 (6 bases). The V and J ends lost 7 bases and 7 bases respectively, with 17 bases between them. This CDR3 contains 14 residues. Germline CDR1 reads MNHNY; CDR2 reads SVGAGI (reference sequence). CDR3 sequence: CASTDQGLLNEQFF. In DNA form, the CDR3 reads TGTGCCAGCACCGATCAGGGACTTCTAAATGAGCAGTTCTTC.

This clone has only one observation. The chain employs TRBV27 and TRBJ1-4; TRBD1 matches at 10 bases. CDR1 and CDR2 from the germline V gene are MNHEY and SMNVEV (reference sequence). With V trimmed by 4 bases and J by 7 bases, 0 bases remained unmatched. The CDR3 is 13 residues long. In DNA form, the CDR3 reads TGTGCCAGCAGTTGGACAGGGGGTGAAAAACTGTTTTTT. This translates into CASSWTGGEKLFF.

This chain uses TRBV6-5 with TRBJ1-5, with TRBD1 as a possible D gene (5 bases). CDR3 size: 13 residues. The germline CDR1 and CDR2 sequences are MNHEY and SVGAGI. Trimming left V 4 bases short and J 6 bases short, with 10 bases between. CDR3 protein: CASSSGRVQPQHF. The CDR3 nucleotides read TGTGCCAGCAGTTCGGGCAGGGTTCAGCCCCAGCATTTT.

The genes are TRBV6-1 and TRBJ1-1, with D unclear. Trimming shortened V by 6 bases and J by 9 bases, and 8 bases separated the two germline ends. Germline values: CDR1 MNHNS, CDR2 SASEGT. The CDR3 contains 10 residues. CDR3 sequence reads: CASRTGKAFF. In nucleotides, the CDR3 is TGTGCCAGCAGAACCGGGAAAGCTTTCTTT.

The J gene is TRBJ1-1, the V gene TRBV11-2, with D unresolved. Germline CDR1 SGHAT, CDR2 FQNNGV. The V and J ends lost 1 base and 0 bases respectively, with 12 bases between them. The CDR3 totals 16 residues. CDR3 sequence (DNA): TGTGCCAGCAGCTTAGTTTCGGGTCAGCTGAACACTGAAGCTTTCTTT. Protein sequence: CASSLVSGQLNTEAFF.

This clone was counted between two and nine times. The chain carries TRBV5-6 and TRBJ2-7; TRBD1 might be the D (6 bases). The CDR3 is 13 residues long. The germline V gene has CDR1 SGHDT and CDR2 YYEEEE. V gave up 4 bases and J gave up 2 bases, with 10 bases separating them. In DNA form, the CDR3 reads TGTGCCAGCAGCAGCCGGGACACCTACGAGCAGTACTTC. It specifies CASSSRDTYEQYF. Filled out from reference TRBV5-6 and TRBJ2-7, the complete variable domain reads DAGVTQSPTHLIKTRGQQVTLRCSPKSGHDTVSWYQQALGQGPQFIFQYYEEEERQRGNFPDRFSGHQFPNYSSELNVNALLLGDSALYLCASSSRDTYEQYFGPGTRLTVT.

The chain uses TRBV2 and TRBJ2-2; possibly TRBD2 for D (7 bases). Trimming stripped 3 bases from V and 1 base from J, with 15 bases between. The germline CDR1 and CDR2 sequences are SNHLY and FYNNEI. This CDR3 is built from 17 residues. This CDR3 reads CASSERGGGGNTGELFF. DNA for the CDR3: TGTGCCAGCAGTGAGAGGGGAGGGGGAGGGAACACCGGGGAGCTGTTTTTT.

The chain links TRBV25-1 to TRBJ1-4, with D possibly matching TRBD1 (5 bases). The CDR3 length is 17 residues. Germline CDR1 and CDR2: MGHDK and SYGVNS. V lost 1 base to trimming and J lost 6 bases, with 18 bases between them. CDR3 DNA: TGTGCCAGCAGTGAATCTTTTTGGCAGGGTGAAGATGAAAAACTGTTTTTT. Its translation is CASSESFWQGEDEKLFF.

The chain links TRBV19 to TRBJ1-5; 8 bases match TRBD1. The trim removed 5 bases at V and 7 bases at J, leaving 7 bases unmatched. The CDR3 runs to 14 residues. The germline V gene encodes CDR1 LNHDA and CDR2 SQIVND (reference sequence). The CDR3 here is CASSHDRGGQPQHF. The CDR3 nucleotides read TGTGCCAGTAGTCACGACAGGGGAGGGCAGCCCCAGCATTTT.

V is TRBV5-1 and J is TRBJ1-1; 7 bases are shared with TRBD1. With V trimmed by 0 bases and J by 1 base, 6 bases remained unmatched. This CDR3 is 16 amino acids long. Germline CDR1 reads SGHRS; CDR2 reads YFSETQ. CDR3 bases: TGCGCCAGCAGCTTGGTACGTGGGGACAGGAACACTGAAGCTTTCTTT. Its protein product is CASSLVRGDRNTEAFF.

This chain joins TRBV19 and TRBJ2-1; 11 bases match TRBD1. J lost 3 bases, V lost 3 bases, and 1 base had no gene match. This CDR3 comprises 15 residues. Germline values: CDR1 LNHDA, CDR2 SQIVND (reference sequence). The CDR3 here is CASSIGTGGYNEQFF. The CDR3 region has the DNA TGTGCCAGTAGTATCGGGACAGGGGGCTACAATGAGCAGTTCTTC.

The chain carries TRBV6-5 and TRBJ2-3; weak D call: TRBD2 (7 bases). V lost 6 bases, J lost 1 base, and 14 bases lay in between. Per the germline V gene, CDR1 is MNHEY and CDR2 is SVGAGI. This CDR3 is 15 amino acids long. The CDR3 is CASRGGARGTDTQYF. CDR3 sequence (DNA): TGTGCCAGCAGGGGGGGGGCCAGAGGCACAGATACGCAGTATTTT.

V is TRBV27 and J is TRBJ1-5; D perhaps matches TRBD1 (5 bases). The CDR3 extends over 15 amino acids. Germline CDR1 reads MNHEY; CDR2 reads SMNVEV (reference sequence). V was clipped by 7 bases and J by 0 bases, with 13 bases between them. The CDR3 nucleotides read TGTGCCAGCAATCAGGGAGGGATTAGCAATCAGCCCCAGCATTTT. This translates into CASNQGGISNQPQHF.

V and J are TRBV3-1 (or the pseudogene TRBV3-2) and TRBJ2-7; D unresolved. Germline CDR1 reads LGHDT; CDR2 reads YNNKEL (reference sequence). V lost 6 bases and J 4 bases, leaving 13 bases between the germline ends. CDR3 length: 13 amino acids. DNA for the CDR3: TGTGCCAGCAGTAGTAGACTGGGTTACGAGCAGTACTTC. Translated, it gives CASSSRLGYEQYF.

The chain employs TRBV7-9 and TRBJ1-2; 7 bases align to TRBD1. After removal of 1 base from V and 3 bases from J, the junction contained 2 bases not matched to a gene. In germline, CDR1 is SEHNR, CDR2 FQNEAQ (reference sequence). The CDR3 extends over 14 amino acids. CDR3 amino acids: CASSLDRGYYGYTF. CDR3 nucleotide sequence: TGTGCCAGCAGCTTAGACAGGGGCTACTATGGCTACACCTTC.

This chain uses TRBV10-1 with TRBJ2-1; TRBD2 aligns across 9 bases. The V and J ends lost 4 bases and 8 bases, in that order; junction bases with no gene match: 9. The CDR3 runs 15 residues. Germline V gene sequence: CDR1 WNHNN, CDR2 SYGVQD (reference sequence). CDR3 nucleotide sequence: TGCGCCAGCAGTGGTGGTAGCGGGGGCCGTGATGAGCAGTTCTTC. It encodes CASSGGSGGRDEQFF.

The V and J genes are TRBV9 and TRBJ1-2; D gene unclear. Trimming took 3 bases from V and 6 from J, leaving 21 bases between them. There are 16 residues in the CDR3. Germline loops: CDR1 SGDLS, CDR2 YYNGEE. The DNA of the CDR3 is TGTGCCAGCAGCGCTCTCAGAGGGCGCAGCATGGATGGCTACACCTTC. This gives the protein CASSALRGRSMDGYTF. Based on the CDR3 plus reference TRBV9 and TRBJ1-2, the full variable domain is DSGVTQTPKHLITATGQRVTLRCSPRSGDLSVYWYQQSLDQGLQFLIQYYNGEERAKGNILERFSAQQFPDLHSELNLSSLELGDSALYFCASSALRGRSMDGYTFGSGTRLTVV.

This chain connects TRBV27 to TRBJ2-6; no clear D gene. V lost 6 bases and J lost 12, with 15 bases in between. This CDR3 has 13 residues. The germline V gene encodes CDR1 MNHEY and CDR2 SMNVEV (reference sequence). This CDR3 is CASSPTVYGVLTF. The DNA of the CDR3 is TGTGCCAGCAGCCCAACTGTTTATGGCGTCCTGACTTTC.

The chain recombines TRBV7-9 with TRBJ1-2; 10 bases fit TRBD1. Germline-derived CDR1 and CDR2 are SEHNR and FQNEAQ (reference sequence). J lost 4 bases, V lost 4 bases, and 12 bases had no gene match. The CDR3 sequence is 17 residues long. CDR3 amino acids: CASSSHRDRGESYGYTF. CDR3 bases: TGTGCCAGCAGCTCACACCGGGACAGGGGCGAGAGCTATGGCTACACCTTC. Variable domain in full (rest from reference TRBV7-9 and TRBJ1-2): DTGVSQNPRHKITKRGQNVTFRCDPISEHNRLYWYRQTLGQGPEFLTYFQNEAQLEKSRLLSDRFSAERPKGSFSTLEIQRTEQGDSAMYLCASSSHRDRGESYGYTFGSGTRLTVV.

The V gene is TRBV6-2 or TRBV6-3, the J gene TRBJ2-5, with 12 bases aligning to TRBD2. The CDR3 contains 16 residues. After removal of 6 bases from V and 4 bases from J, the junction contained 9 bases not matched to a gene. Germline V gene lookup returns CDR1 MNHEY and CDR2 SVGEGT. The CDR3 reads CASSPLLAGGLETQYF. The CDR3 nucleotides are TGTGCCAGCAGCCCTCTCCTAGCGGGGGGGCTAGAGACCCAGTACTTC.

The rearrangement links TRBV6-5 to TRBJ1-5; 7 nucleotides align to TRBD1. J lost 4 bases, V lost 5 bases, and 8 bases had no gene match. This CDR3 region has 15 residues. Germline values: CDR1 MNHEY, CDR2 SVGAGI. This chain's CDR3 is CASSTTGTGNQPQHF. For the CDR3, the DNA is TGTGCCAGCAGTACGACAGGGACGGGAAATCAGCCCCAGCATTTT.

The rearrangement uses TRBV9 and TRBJ2-3; 8 bases match TRBD1. The CDR3 contains 15 residues. CDR1 is SGDLS, CDR2 YYNGEE, per germline. V lost 4 bases to trimming and J lost 2 bases; unmatched junction nucleotides: 6. CDR3 nucleotides: TGTGCCAGCAGCCGGACAGGGCTCTTCACAGATACGCAGTATTTT. Protein sequence: CASSRTGLFTDTQYF.

This rearrangement joins TRBV4-1 to TRBJ1-1, with TRBD1 matching over 9 bases. The germline V gene encodes CDR1 MGHRA and CDR2 YSYEKL. The CDR3 has 16 amino acids. J was trimmed by 8 bases and V by 5 bases; bases with no gene match: 15. CDR3: CASSLAPGTGLSEAFF. In DNA, the CDR3 is TGCGCCAGCAGCTTAGCACCGGGGACAGGGCTGAGCGAAGCTTTCTTT.

V usage is TRBV18 and J usage is TRBJ1-1; 8 nucleotides agree with TRBD1. Germline V lookup: CDR1 KGHSH, CDR2 LQKENI. This CDR3 is built from 14 residues. The V segment lost 8 bases and the J segment 3 bases; nucleotides outside the gene matches: 8. The CDR3 here is CASLSGTGYTEAFF. The CDR3 nucleotides are TGTGCCAGCCTATCCGGGACAGGCTACACTGAAGCTTTCTTT.

CDR3 bases: TGCGCCAGCAGCCCCAGGACCAGCGGGGGCGCTAGCTCCTACAATGAGCAGTTCTTC. Translating it yields CASSPRTSGGASSYNEQFF. V gene TRBV4-1 combines with J gene TRBJ2-1, with 8 bases lining up with TRBD2. The germline V gene encodes CDR1 MGHRA and CDR2 YSYEKL. J gave up 0 bases and V 4 bases, and 14 bases lay outside the gene matches. CDR3 length equals 19 residues.

The chain is built from TRBV19 and TRBJ2-2; 7 bases line up with TRBD1. The ends lost 5 bases at V and 6 bases at J; junction bases unmatched: 12. The germline CDR1 and CDR2 sequences are LNHDA and SQIVND (reference sequence). CDR3 length: 16 amino acids. The CDR3 region has the DNA TGTGCCAGTAGTTGGGGGACGACAGGGATGGCCGGGGAGCTGTTTTTT. Amino acid sequence: CASSWGTTGMAGELFF. The full variable domain, completed using reference TRBV19 and TRBJ2-2, is DGGITQSPKYLFRKEGQNVTLSCEQNLNHDAMYWYRQDPGQGLRLIYYSQIVNDFQKGDIAEGYSVSREKKESFPLTVTSAQKNPTAFYLCASSWGTTGMAGELFFGEGSRLTVL.